A single sample is the source of the 10 T cell receptor beta chains below, sequenced in a study of radiation and T cells in renal cell carcinoma. Profiling relied on immunoSEQ multiplex PCR, and the TCRdb table lists in-frame clones only, not all of them. The sample carries about 78,000 clones, 70% to 90% recorded once. Sample time point: blood 4 weeks post-SBRT, at nephrectomy. Specified treatment: 15 Gy SBRT to primary tumor, nephrectomy 4 weeks later. Here the sequenced sample was blood, taken from a patient whose treatment included radiotherapy and nephrectomy. The receptors were gathered from a woman aged 70-85 years with renal cell carcinoma.

V gene TRBV19 combines with J gene TRBJ2-5; a possible D gene is TRBD1 (6 bases). The germline CDR1 and CDR2 sequences are LNHDA and SQIVND (reference sequence). V lost 8 bases to trimming and J lost 2 bases, with 9 bases between them. CDR3 length: 12 residues. As DNA, the CDR3 is TGTGCCAGTTCAGGACAGCAAGAGACCCAGTACTTC. Protein sequence: CASSGQQETQYF.

This chain connects TRBV5-1 to TRBJ2-3; D is perhaps TRBD1 or TRBD2 (5 bases each). The CDR3 extends over 15 amino acids. The V gene's germline CDR1 is SGHRS and CDR2 YFSETQ. V was trimmed by 5 bases and J by 0 bases, leaving 13 bases between them. CDR3 sequence: CASSRDGKSTDTQYF. The CDR3 DNA reads TGCGCCAGCAGTCGGGACGGAAAAAGCACAGATACGCAGTATTTT.

This chain joins TRBV4-3 and TRBJ1-1; D remains unclear. Trimming took 0 bases from V and 0 from J, leaving 14 bases between them. CDR1 is LGHNA and CDR2 is YSLEER in the germline V gene. The CDR3 totals 17 residues. The DNA of the CDR3 is TGCGCCAGCAGCCAAGAGCGTTACTTGGCGGTGAACACTGAAGCTTTCTTT. This encodes CASSQERYLAVNTEAFF.

This chain connects TRBV30 to TRBJ2-2, with TRBD2 as a possible D gene (6 bases). Germline CDR1 is GTSNPN and CDR2 is SVGIG (reference sequence). The CDR3 is made up of 13 amino acids. V was clipped by 3 bases and J by 6 bases, with 11 bases between them. Here the CDR3 reads CAWRGPGAGELFF. CDR3 sequence (DNA): TGTGCCTGGAGAGGCCCGGGGGCCGGGGAGCTGTTTTTT.

J is TRBJ1-3 and V is TRBV19, with D unclear. The CDR3 spans 13 residues. Germline-derived CDR1 and CDR2 are LNHDA and SQIVND (reference sequence). The V end was cut by 6 bases, the J end by 2 bases, with 8 bases between. CDR3 sequence reads: CASRPSAGNTIYF. CDR3 nucleotides: TGTGCCAGTAGGCCTTCTGCTGGAAACACCATATATTTT.

V usage is TRBV19 and J usage is TRBJ2-7, with TRBD1 as a possible D gene (6 bases). CDR1 is LNHDA and CDR2 is SQIVND in the germline V gene (reference sequence). The CDR3 is made up of 14 amino acids. V was trimmed by 1 base and J by 3 bases, leaving 10 bases between them. Here the CDR3 reads CASSIARTDYEQYF. In DNA form, the CDR3 reads TGTGCCAGTAGTATAGCGAGGACAGACTACGAGCAGTACTTC.

This rearrangement joins TRBV27 to TRBJ1-1; 8 bases align to TRBD1. V lost 3 bases and J lost 6; bases outside the gene matches: 6. The CDR3 extends over 14 amino acids. Germline CDR1 reads MNHEY; CDR2 reads SMNVEV (reference sequence). The DNA of the CDR3 is TGTGCCAGCAGTTTCCTACAGGGGGACGCTGAAGCTTTCTTT. Protein product: CASSFLQGDAEAFF.

This clone was picked up a small number of times. The rearrangement uses TRBV6-6 and TRBJ1-2; D gene ambiguous. The CDR3 sequence is 12 residues long. Trimming cost V 0 bases and J 9 bases, with 8 bases left between them. The germline gives CDR1 MNHNY, CDR2 SVGAGI (reference sequence). The CDR3 region has the DNA TGTGCCAGCAGTTACTCGGAGGATCGCTACACCTTC. It encodes CASSYSEDRYTF.

This chain joins TRBV10-3 and TRBJ2-3, with D tentatively TRBD1 (5 bases). CDR3 length: 13 amino acids. The V end was cut by 2 bases, the J end by 9 bases, with 12 bases between. The germline gives CDR1 ENHRY, CDR2 SYGVKD. The CDR3 loop is CAISELTVLTQYF. The CDR3, as DNA: TGTGCCATCAGTGAGCTGACAGTATTGACGCAGTATTTT.

The V call is TRBV7-9, the J call TRBJ1-6, with TRBD1 matching 9 bases. Per the germline V gene, CDR1 is SEHNR and CDR2 is FQNEAQ (reference sequence). The CDR3 covers 17 residues. V trimming: 5 bases; J trimming: 10 bases; junction bases outside the gene matches: 15. The CDR3, as DNA: TGTGCCAGCAGCCCGCACCCGACAGGGGGAGGCCAGTCACCCCTCCACTTT. It translates to CASSPHPTGGGQSPLHF.